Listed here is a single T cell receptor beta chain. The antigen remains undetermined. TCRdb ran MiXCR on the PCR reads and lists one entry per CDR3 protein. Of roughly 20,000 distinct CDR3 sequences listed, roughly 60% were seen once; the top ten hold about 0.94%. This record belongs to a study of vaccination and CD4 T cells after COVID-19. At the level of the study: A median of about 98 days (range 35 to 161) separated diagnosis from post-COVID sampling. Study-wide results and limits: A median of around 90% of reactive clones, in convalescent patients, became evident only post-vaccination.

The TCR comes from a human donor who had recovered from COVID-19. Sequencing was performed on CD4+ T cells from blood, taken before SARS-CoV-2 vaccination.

The CDR3 DNA reads TGCAGTACACTAGCGGGAGGCGCTTCCGAGCAGTACTTC. Its translation is CSTLAGGASEQYF. V and J are TRBV20-1 and TRBJ2-7; 12 bases align to TRBD2. CDR3 length: 13 amino acids. The J segment lost 6 bases and the V segment lost 8 bases, leaving 8 bases of the junction unmatched. Germline V gene data show CDR1 as DFQATT and CDR2 as SNEGSKA (reference sequence).